This TCR beta chain originates from a study of blood T cell repertoires in COVID-19 (dated by TCRdb to about 2020). General notes on the study: The collaborator samples originated in the United States, Italy and Spain and spanned the acute and convalescent phases of COVID-19. The prospective study material was composed of cDNA or gDNA derived from T cells, B-cell-depleted T cells, or PBMCs. Deeply sampled blood TCRbeta repertoires from subjects exposed to, actively infected with, or recovered from COVID-19 were included in the dataset. The repertoires were made available in a free public database intended to serve as a resource for research on the immune response to SARS-CoV-2. The samples were drawn from two sources: the first 160 participants of the ongoing ImmuneRACE study, and about 1,300 subjects contributed by 6 global collaborators. The sample metadata nearly always contained a de-identified subject ID, COVID-19 status, age in years and sex. Where available, HLA class I and class II types were obtained from metadata supplied by the sample provider rather than from assay-based typing.

TCRbeta CDR3 regions were amplified from genomic DNA using the immunoSEQ Assay, a bias-controlled multiplex PCR. For the original study's pipeline: The number of nucleated cells in each sample was estimated from the amplification of reference gene primers within the assay. Sequence reads were collapsed and filtered to measure the absolute abundance of every unique TCRbeta CDR3 rearrangement. For each sample, productive Simpson clonality was calculated as the square root of Simpson's diversity index over productive rearrangements. Drawn from immuneACCESS, this table holds only the in-frame rearrangements with V and J called that TCRdb kept. Clones are partly lost; checked studies trace under half to an unresolved V gene and leave the rest unexplained. V and J calls and clone size are those listed in that table; D and trimming were worked out from the DNA. This sample lists approximately 500,000 clones; roughly 91% were detected once. Roughly 8% of the sample belongs to the ten largest clones.

Broad study findings and their caveats: How much clinical and demographic metadata was included differed by source and by participant, and the metadata was provided uncurated.

In Seattle, one collaborating source enrolled patients while the infection was active and tracked those patients longitudinally over the course of disease. The collaborating institutions used their own protocols to collect whole blood in K2EDTA tubes. Collaborator samples were shipped for TCRbeta analysis as frozen whole blood, isolated PBMCs, or DNA extracted from either sample type. The germline V and J ends show losses of 0 bases and 5 bases respectively, and no gene match explains 3 bases of the junction. The germline V gene encodes CDR1 SGHDT and CDR2 YYEEEE. Including the terminal cysteine and phenylalanine, the CDR3 comprises 15 residues. The sequence is cut down to CDR3 DNA, 45 bases in frame from base 1. As regards this clone: Its antigen has not been determined. No base-level quality is on record; no much larger clone is a single base apart.

The receptor chain draws on TRBV5-6 and TRBJ2-7, with 12 central nucleotides matching TRBD1. This sequence was found in a woman between 45 and 60 years old with COVID-19, enrolled during active disease. The source material was peripheral blood. The CDR3 sequence is CASSLGGQGANEQYF. The DNA sequence reads TGTGCCAGCAGCTTGGGGGGACAGGGGGCTAACGAGCAGTACTTC.